This is a list of T cell receptor beta chains from one sample in a study of OX40 agonist ivuxolimab in advanced cancers. Data came from immunoSEQ multiplex PCR; TCRdb stores just in-frame clones and leaves some out. Of about 53,000 clones listed, about 76% were seen once; the top ten hold roughly 1.2%. The input for sequencing was CD4+ or CD8+ T cells sorted from blood, taken in a trial of the OX40 agonist ivuxolimab. The receptor source for this set is an adult with an advanced solid tumor such as melanoma, head and neck, liver or kidney cancer. Both conserved end residues are trimmed from each CDR3. D genes are given only for firm matches.

cdr3_length d_call v_call cdr3_aa
13 TRBD1 TRBV11-1 ASSTGTGDSNEQF
12 TRBD1 TRBV11-2 ASSFGQGAGEAF
12 - TRBV28 ASSLTGARYGYT
13 - TRBV6-6 ASSNAGNMNTEAF
14 TRBD2 TRBV5-5 ASTLGGGQTTYEQY
12 - TRBV28 ASSLETTRTEAF
14 - TRBV5-6 ASSRRQGRPNEKLF
10 - TRBV19 ASSIQGQTQY
12 - TRBV30 AWTSTGFNQPQH
8 - TRBV20-1 SATKVEQF
14 TRBD1 TRBV7-2 ASSLATGQGEDIQY
13 - TRBV5-1 ASSLSAATNEKLF
11 - TRBV5-6 ASSSLQTYEQY
11 - TRBV6-5 ASSAPKNTEAF
14 - TRBV6-4 ASSDSGQGRNTEAF
14 TRBD2 TRBV5-1 ASSNGLAVNTGELF
14 - TRBV7-3 ASSLTGSARTGELF
11 - TRBV7-3 ASSLGFPDTQY
11 - TRBV10-2 ASSPWGQETQY
13 - TRBV30 AWRIQGNPTYEQY
14 TRBD1 TRBV28 ASRGTGEIPDYGYT
15 - TRBV19 ASSPIIRGSGANVLT
10 - TRBV30 AWSVQGYTQY
13 TRBD2 TRBV28 ASGTSGESTDTQY
11 TRBD1 TRBV28 ASSGTANEKLF
12 - TRBV7-9 ASSLEGSNQPQH
11 - TRBV5-4 ASSRIGVGEGF
15 - TRBV4-1 ASSQDGRAATTYEQY
13 - TRBV5-1 ASSPVPEIGNTIY
11 TRBD1 TRBV5-1 ASRPRQGYEQY
11 TRBD2 TRBV29-1 SVDVAGVTEQY
13 - TRBV7-9 ASRGRFIQNTEAF
10 - TRBV5-1 ASSGSSFEQF
11 - TRBV5-8 ASSPSMGWDPY
16 TRBD1 TRBV10-1 ASRGPGQQQNMNTEAF
12 - TRBV19 ATGENSGANVLT
12 - TRBV30 AWTLALPGDTQY
17 TRBD2 TRBV5-8 ASSFFRGLAGAQYNEQF
12 TRBD1 TRBV10-3 AISPRGGNQPQH
11 - TRBV4-1 ASSRLEDTEAF
11 - TRBV15 ATSRDPTVTQY
13 TRBD1 TRBV14 ASSQVRQGPDTQY
12 TRBD2 TRBV6-1 ASSVLGGTYEQY
10 - TRBV28 ASSAQRYGYT
12 - TRBV5-1 ATNDGGPTDTQY
13 TRBD2 TRBV5-1 ASSLGLAGGNEQF
11 - TRBV19 ASTDGTLRGYT
13 - TRBV10-3 AISDWSGEYNEQF
15 TRBD2 TRBV5-1 ASSLVGGSSGSYEQY
14 - TRBV9 ASSKAGAYSGNTIY
13 - TRBV6-1 ASAPGVAYNSPLH
13 TRBD1 TRBV5-1 ASSWGQGARYEQY
13 - TRBV10-3 AISEEWQGNNEQF
14 TRBD1 TRBV13 ASSFNLGQPNTEAF
12 - TRBV14 ASSLDGGYNEQF
14 - TRBV4-2 ASSQEVIPPYNEQF
13 - TRBV21-1 ASSKDPGSDCGYT
11 - TRBV7-3 ASSNTGHSPLH
12 - TRBV6-1 ATGQGAGANVLT
12 TRBD2 TRBV7-8 ASSLARGGYEQF